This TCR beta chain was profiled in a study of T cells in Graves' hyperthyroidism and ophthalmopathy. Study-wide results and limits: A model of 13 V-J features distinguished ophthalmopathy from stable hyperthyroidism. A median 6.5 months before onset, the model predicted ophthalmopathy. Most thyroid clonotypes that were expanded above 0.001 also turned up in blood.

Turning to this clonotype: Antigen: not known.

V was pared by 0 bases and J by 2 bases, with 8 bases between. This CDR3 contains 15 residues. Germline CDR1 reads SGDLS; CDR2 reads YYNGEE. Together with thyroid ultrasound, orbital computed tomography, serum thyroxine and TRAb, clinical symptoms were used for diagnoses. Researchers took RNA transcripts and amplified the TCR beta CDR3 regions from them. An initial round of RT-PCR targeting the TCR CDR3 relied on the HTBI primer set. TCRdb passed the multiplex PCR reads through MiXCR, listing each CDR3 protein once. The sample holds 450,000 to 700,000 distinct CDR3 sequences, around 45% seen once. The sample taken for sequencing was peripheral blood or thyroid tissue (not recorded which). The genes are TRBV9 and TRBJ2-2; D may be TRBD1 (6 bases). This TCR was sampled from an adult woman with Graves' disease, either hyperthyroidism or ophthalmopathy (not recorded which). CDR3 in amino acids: CASSVVGQNTGELFF. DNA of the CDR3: TGTGCCAGCAGCGTAGTGGGACAAAACACCGGGGAGCTGTTTTTT.